This T cell receptor (beta chain) was identified during a study of Graves' ophthalmopathy and Graves' hyperthyroidism. The authors amplified TCR beta CDR3 regions from RNA transcripts. RT-PCR was first run with HTBI primers, then multiplex PCR in a second round. One entry per CDR3 protein, called by TCRdb with MiXCR from the multiplex PCR reads. The sample lists roughly 1.1 million distinct CDR3 sequences, about 40% occurring once. CDR1 SEHNR and CDR2 FQNEAQ come from the germline V gene (reference sequence). The CDR3 loop spans 18 amino acids. With respect to this clonotype: Its matching antigen is unknown. A much larger clone lies one base from this, so it may be a read error.

Study findings and constraints: Blood also held most thyroid clonotypes expanded above 0.001 frequency.

Clinicians made diagnoses from clinical symptoms, serum thyroxine, TRAb, thyroid ultrasound and orbital computed tomography. This chain links TRBV7-9 with TRBJ1-5; possible D gene TRBD1, 6 bases. This TCR was sampled from an adult man with Graves' hyperthyroidism. The source material was peripheral blood or thyroid tissue (not recorded which). The CDR3 is CAGSRAQGPYASNQPQHF. The CDR3 nucleotides read TGTGCCGGCAGCAGAGCACAGGGACCGTACGCGAGCAATCAGCCCCAGCATTTT.